The 23 T cell receptor beta chains below come from one sample, sequenced in a study of cytomegalovirus exposure and HLA in healthy donors. In the PCR, 60 Vbeta and 13 Jbeta primers were used. Produced via immunoSEQ multiplex PCR; TCRdb's table is partial and in-frame only. Of about 94,000 clones listed, roughly 77% are singletons. Sequenced sample: PBMCs. The receptor source for this set is a human donor in good health.

The V and J genes are TRBV2 and TRBJ2-3; 9 nucleotides match TRBD2. CDR3 length equals 16 residues. The germline V gene has CDR1 SNHLY and CDR2 FYNNEI. Trimming cost V 4 bases and J 3 bases; bases outside gene matches: 8. CDR3 nucleotide sequence: TGTGCCAGCAGTGTCTCGACTAGCGGAATGACAGATACGCAGTATTTT. Its protein product is CASSVSTSGMTDTQYF.

The DNA for the CDR3 is TGTGCCAGCAGCTTAGCCTTATCCTACGAGCAGTACTTC. It codes for CASSLALSYEQYF. The J gene is TRBJ2-7, the V gene TRBV7-9; D uncertain. Germline assignment: CDR1 SEHNR and CDR2 FQNEAQ (reference sequence). Trimming removed 0 bases at V and 1 base at J, with 4 bases between. The CDR3 totals 13 residues.

This chain joins TRBV7-2 and TRBJ2-3; D call uncertain. CDR1 SGHTA and CDR2 FQGNSA come from the germline V gene. This CDR3 spans 13 amino acids. Between the trimmed V and J ends, which lost 3 bases and 5 bases, there was a span of 9 bases. DNA of the CDR3: TGTGCCAGCAGCTTGGCAAGTGGAGATACGCAGTATTTT. This codes for CASSLASGDTQYF.

This chain uses TRBV30 with TRBJ1-2, with D tentatively TRBD1 (5 bases). Trimming cost V 1 base and J 4 bases, with 16 bases left between them. The CDR3 runs 15 residues. Germline V gene sequence: CDR1 GTSNPN, CDR2 SVGIG (reference sequence). CDR3 in DNA: TGTGCCTGGAGTGGGTTTGGCAGGGAAATCTATGGCTACACCTTC. It yields the protein CAWSGFGREIYGYTF.

The chain has TRBV5-4 and TRBJ2-3; D is possibly TRBD2 (7 bases). CDR1 is SGHNT and CDR2 is YYREEE in the germline V gene (reference sequence). This CDR3 spans 15 amino acids. Deletions cut 6 bases from V and 5 bases from J, with 19 bases between. The CDR3 DNA reads TGTGCCAGCACCTCAAGGGGGGGCCCCAGAGATACGCAGTATTTT. It codes for CASTSRGGPRDTQYF.

This clone was detected only once. The chain is built from TRBV9 and TRBJ2-5; 7 nucleotides match TRBD1. Germline V gene lookup returns CDR1 SGDLS and CDR2 YYNGEE. The V and J ends lost 5 bases and 5 bases, in that order; junction bases with no gene match: 12. CDR3 length: 15 residues. The CDR3 nucleotides are TGTGCCAGCAGTGCACAGGGGATGTCCATCGAGACCCAGTACTTC. Translating it yields CASSAQGMSIETQYF.

In the case of this clone: Without the conserved terminal phenylalanine or tryptophan, this CDR3 likely stems from a read error. This chain links TRBV27 with TRBJ1-2, with a tentative D call TRBD1 (6 bases). CDR1 is MNHEY and CDR2 is SMNVEV in the germline V gene (reference sequence). Trimming pared 5 bases from V and 5 bases from J, leaving 15 bases between. This CDR3 contains 14 residues. The CDR3 loop is CASSAPGRGYGYTL. CDR3 DNA sequence: TGTGCCAGCAGTGCCCCCGGAAGGGGGTATGGCTACACCCTC.

This chain joins TRBV4-3 and TRBJ2-1; D perhaps matches TRBD2 (6 bases). Germline V CDR1 and CDR2: LGHNA, YSLEER. V lost 0 bases and J lost 5, with 14 bases in between. The CDR3 loop spans 16 amino acids. CDR3 sequence: CASSQDLGAGHNEQFF. The CDR3 DNA is TGCGCCAGCAGCCAAGATCTGGGAGCGGGCCACAATGAGCAGTTCTTC.

This chain links TRBV13 with TRBJ2-1; D is unclear. V shed 4 bases and J shed 6 bases, with 4 bases lying between them. The CDR3 covers 11 residues. Germline V gives CDR1 PRHDT, CDR2 FYEKMQ (reference sequence). CDR3 protein: CASSSPNEQFF. In DNA, the CDR3 is TGTGCCAGCAGCTCTCCCAATGAGCAGTTCTTC.

This chain uses TRBV29-1 with TRBJ2-7; 12 bases map to TRBD2. Germline V gene lookup returns CDR1 SQVTM and CDR2 ANQGSEA. V was clipped by 4 bases and J by 5 bases; unmatched bases: 6. The CDR3 totals 14 residues. CDR3: CSVGVTSGSNEQYF. The DNA for the CDR3 is TGCAGCGTTGGTGTGACTAGCGGGAGCAACGAGCAGTACTTC.

This sequence joins TRBV5-1 and TRBJ2-7, with a tentative D call TRBD2 (6 bases). Trimming took 4 bases from V and 2 from J, leaving 10 bases between them. Germline values: CDR1 SGHRS, CDR2 YFSETQ. The CDR3 extends over 13 amino acids. DNA for the CDR3: TGCGCCAGCAGCGGGGGACTTGCCTACGAGCAGTACTTC. Translating gives CASSGGLAYEQYF.

J is TRBJ2-7 and V is TRBV6-1; the match to TRBD1 covers 7 bases. Germline V lookup: CDR1 MNHNS, CDR2 SASEGT. CDR3 size: 13 residues. The junction had 8 bases not matched to a gene; V was cut back by 8 bases and J by 4 bases. For the CDR3, the DNA is TGTGCCAGCCTCAGGGACAGAAAATACGAGCAGTACTTC. It codes for CASLRDRKYEQYF.

The chain uses TRBV10-3 and TRBJ2-5; TRBD1 agrees at 9 bases. V shed 6 bases and J 5 bases; nucleotides not matched to a gene: 10. The CDR3 consists of 15 residues. CDR1 is ENHRY, CDR2 SYGVKD, per germline. CDR3 in DNA: TGTGCCATCAGGGGGGACAGGGACGACCCTGAGACCCAGTACTTC. This gives the protein CAIRGDRDDPETQYF.

J is TRBJ2-1 and V is TRBV27, with a possible D match to TRBD2 (6 bases). Trimming stripped 1 base from V and 2 bases from J, with 12 bases between. The CDR3 covers 16 residues. CDR1 MNHEY and CDR2 SMNVEV come from the germline V gene (reference sequence). The CDR3 reads CASSLLGGGTYNEQFF. The CDR3 DNA is TGTGCCAGCAGTTTATTGGGTGGGGGGACCTACAATGAGCAGTTCTTC.

V is TRBV7-2 and J is TRBJ1-5; 8 bases agree with TRBD1. The V segment lost 1 base and the J segment 0 bases; nucleotides outside the gene matches: 5. The germline V gene encodes CDR1 SGHTA and CDR2 FQGNSA. The CDR3 runs to 17 residues. The CDR3 DNA reads as TGTGCCAGCAGCTTAGTCCAGGGGGCCGGTAGCAATCAGCCCCAGCATTTT. Protein sequence: CASSLVQGAGSNQPQHF.

CDR3 coding DNA: TGTGCCAGTAGTATAGAGGTTAGCGGGATCTACAATGAGCAGTTCTTC. Residues: CASSIEVSGIYNEQFF. The J gene is TRBJ2-1, the V gene TRBV19; 8 nucleotides align to TRBD2. The ends lost 0 bases at V and 3 bases at J; junction bases unmatched: 4. This CDR3 comprises 16 residues. Germline V lookup: CDR1 LNHDA, CDR2 SQIVND (reference sequence).

The chain carries TRBV7-2 and TRBJ1-4; TRBD1 matches at 9 bases. Germline-derived CDR1 and CDR2 are SGHTA and FQGNSA. The CDR3 is 14 amino acids. The J segment lost 7 bases and the V segment lost 6 bases, leaving 6 bases of the junction unmatched. In DNA form, the CDR3 reads TGTGCCAGCAGGCCGGGACAGGGAACTGAAAAACTGTTTTTT. Translating it yields CASRPGQGTEKLFF.

V gene TRBV6-5 combines with J gene TRBJ1-2; TRBD1 aligns across 7 bases. The germline V gene has CDR1 MNHEY and CDR2 SVGAGI. The V and J ends lost 5 bases and 2 bases, in that order; junction bases with no gene match: 2. There are 13 residues in the CDR3. In nucleotides, the CDR3 is TGTGCCAGCAGTAGGGGGCCCAACTATGGCTACACCTTC. It codes for CASSRGPNYGYTF.

This clone was seen a single time. The CDR3 DNA sequence: TGCGCCAGCAGCTTAGGCGGGAACACTGAAGCTTTCTTT. This translates into CASSLGGNTEAFF. The rearrangement links TRBV5-1 to TRBJ1-1; D remains unclear. Germline CDR1 SGHRS, CDR2 YFSETQ. The V gene lost 2 bases and the J gene lost 1 base, with 6 bases spanning the gap. This CDR3 contains 13 residues.

The chain combines TRBV30 with TRBJ2-5, with D maybe TRBD2 (7 bases). Germline V gives CDR1 GTSNPN, CDR2 SVGIG (reference sequence). There are 15 residues in the CDR3. Trimming took off 5 bases at V and 2 bases at J, with 18 bases between the two ends. As DNA, the CDR3 is TGTGCCTGGGGGAGGGATAGGGGGTCTCAAGAGACCCAGTACTTC. Translation: CAWGRDRGSQETQYF.

This chain connects TRBV19 to TRBJ2-1; 8 bases fit TRBD2. The V gene end was trimmed by 1 base and the J gene end by 9 bases; junction bases not matched to a gene: 2. CDR1 and CDR2 from the germline V gene are LNHDA and SQIVND (reference sequence). The CDR3 totals 13 residues. In DNA, the CDR3 is TGTGCCAGTAGTATAGGGAGCGGGGGTGAGCAGTTCTTC. As protein: CASSIGSGGEQFF.

The chain joins TRBV4-1 to TRBJ1-5; D might be TRBD1 (6 bases). CDR1 is MGHRA and CDR2 is YSYEKL in the germline V gene. The CDR3 covers 14 residues. V shed 1 base and J shed 4 bases, with 8 bases lying between them. CDR3 DNA: TGCGCCAGCAGCCAAGGGCAGGGGAATCAGCCCCAGCATTTT. The encoded protein is CASSQGQGNQPQHF.

The chain combines TRBV2 with TRBJ2-7; 7 bases are a match to TRBD1. From germline, CDR1 is SNHLY and CDR2 FYNNEI. V dropped 10 bases and J dropped 1; count of bases not matched to a gene: 10. The CDR3 is 14 residues long. In nucleotides, the CDR3 is TGTGCCACCTCCGAGACAGGGTATTCCTACGAGCAGTACTTC. Translated, it gives CATSETGYSYEQYF.